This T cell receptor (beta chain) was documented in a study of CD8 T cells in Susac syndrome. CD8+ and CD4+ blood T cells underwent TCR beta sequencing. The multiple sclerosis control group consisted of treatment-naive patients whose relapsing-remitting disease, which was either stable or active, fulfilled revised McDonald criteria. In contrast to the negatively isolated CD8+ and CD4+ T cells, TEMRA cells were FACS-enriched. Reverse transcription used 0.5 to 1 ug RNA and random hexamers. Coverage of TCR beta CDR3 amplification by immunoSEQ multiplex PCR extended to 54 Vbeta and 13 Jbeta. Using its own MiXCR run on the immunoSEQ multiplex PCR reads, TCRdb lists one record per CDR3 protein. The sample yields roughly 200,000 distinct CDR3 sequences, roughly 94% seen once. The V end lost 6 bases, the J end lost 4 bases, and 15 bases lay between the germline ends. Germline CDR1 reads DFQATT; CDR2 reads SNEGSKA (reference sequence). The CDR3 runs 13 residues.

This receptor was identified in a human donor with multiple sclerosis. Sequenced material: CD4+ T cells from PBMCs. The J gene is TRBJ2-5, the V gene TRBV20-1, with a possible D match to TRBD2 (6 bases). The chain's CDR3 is CSAQTQGGETQYF. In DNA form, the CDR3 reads TGCAGTGCCCAAACTCAGGGAGGAGAGACCCAGTACTTC.